This T cell receptor beta chain was documented in a study of T cell repertoires in cytomegalovirus infection. TCRdb re-analysed the reads in MiXCR, keeping a single row per CDR3 protein. The profile covers 450,000 to 650,000 distinct CDR3 sequences, with about 40% appearing a single time and about 48% taken by the ten largest. About this clonotype: The antigen is not known.

The ends lost 5 bases at V and 6 bases at J; junction bases unmatched: 8. The CDR3 is 15 residues long. Germline V gene data show CDR1 as MNHNY and CDR2 as SVGAGI (reference sequence). Sequenced here: cultured PBMCs, sampled from culture after CMV antigen stimulation. The V call is TRBV6-6, the J call TRBJ2-7; 12 bases are shared with TRBD1. This TCR derives from a human donor in good health (CMV status not recorded). Some clones in this sample may be carry-over from other donors' samples. CDR3 bases: TGTGCCAGCAGTGGACCTGGGACAGGGGGCCTCGAGCAGTACTTC. This encodes CASSGPGTGGLEQYF.